This T cell receptor (beta chain) originates from a study of beta chain features in type 1 diabetes. Findings of the study overall: Sampled from patients, naive, central memory and Treg TCRB repertoires appeared more similar than those sampled from healthy donors. Type 1 diabetes patients had fewer VDJ junction insertions and more deletions. Researchers caution that PCR might favor shorter templates, equally among patients and controls.

As regards this clone: The antigen is undetermined.

Since all of the isolated RNA was reverse transcribed, expressed TCRB transcripts were what got sequenced. Method: immunoSEQ multiplex PCR; TCRdb's copy keeps in-frame clones and lacks some. The sample gives almost 350,000 clones, approximately 8.2% of which show up once; 0.44% is in the top ten. The germline V gene encodes CDR1 MDHEN and CDR2 SYDVKM. The CDR3 spans 12 residues. V dropped 8 bases and J dropped 5 bases, with 12 bases sitting between them. What was sequenced was central memory CD4+ T cells from blood. This clonotype originated in a young woman in good health. The rearrangement uses TRBV28 and TRBJ2-5; D unresolved. The CDR3, as DNA: TGTGCCAGCCGGCGACCCTCTGAGACCCAGTACTTC. As protein: CASRRPSETQYF.